The TCR beta chain under discussion was sequenced for a study of T cells in Graves' hyperthyroidism and ophthalmopathy. The CDR3 extends over 14 amino acids. Germline CDR1 is DFQATT and CDR2 is SNEGSKA (reference sequence). V lost 5 bases and J lost 7; bases outside the gene matches: 6. Diagnoses used clinical symptoms, serum thyroxine and TRAb, thyroid ultrasound and orbital computed tomography. In its sample, this clonotype was seen many times. Amplification yielded TCR beta CDR3 regions, with RNA transcripts as the source. First-round RT-PCR targeting the TCR CDR3 was performed with the HTBI primer set. TCRdb redid the calling of the multiplex PCR reads with MiXCR, one entry per CDR3 protein. The sample lists about 360,000 distinct CDR3 sequences, roughly 14% occurring once.

This TCR came from a woman aged 18-35 years with Graves' hyperthyroidism that later progressed to Graves' ophthalmopathy. What was sequenced was blood. The J gene is TRBJ2-1, the V gene TRBV20-1; 12 bases align to TRBD2. CDR3 in DNA: TGCAGTGCTTCCGGGACTAGCGGGCTAAATGAGCAGTTCTTC. Amino acids: CSASGTSGLNEQFF.